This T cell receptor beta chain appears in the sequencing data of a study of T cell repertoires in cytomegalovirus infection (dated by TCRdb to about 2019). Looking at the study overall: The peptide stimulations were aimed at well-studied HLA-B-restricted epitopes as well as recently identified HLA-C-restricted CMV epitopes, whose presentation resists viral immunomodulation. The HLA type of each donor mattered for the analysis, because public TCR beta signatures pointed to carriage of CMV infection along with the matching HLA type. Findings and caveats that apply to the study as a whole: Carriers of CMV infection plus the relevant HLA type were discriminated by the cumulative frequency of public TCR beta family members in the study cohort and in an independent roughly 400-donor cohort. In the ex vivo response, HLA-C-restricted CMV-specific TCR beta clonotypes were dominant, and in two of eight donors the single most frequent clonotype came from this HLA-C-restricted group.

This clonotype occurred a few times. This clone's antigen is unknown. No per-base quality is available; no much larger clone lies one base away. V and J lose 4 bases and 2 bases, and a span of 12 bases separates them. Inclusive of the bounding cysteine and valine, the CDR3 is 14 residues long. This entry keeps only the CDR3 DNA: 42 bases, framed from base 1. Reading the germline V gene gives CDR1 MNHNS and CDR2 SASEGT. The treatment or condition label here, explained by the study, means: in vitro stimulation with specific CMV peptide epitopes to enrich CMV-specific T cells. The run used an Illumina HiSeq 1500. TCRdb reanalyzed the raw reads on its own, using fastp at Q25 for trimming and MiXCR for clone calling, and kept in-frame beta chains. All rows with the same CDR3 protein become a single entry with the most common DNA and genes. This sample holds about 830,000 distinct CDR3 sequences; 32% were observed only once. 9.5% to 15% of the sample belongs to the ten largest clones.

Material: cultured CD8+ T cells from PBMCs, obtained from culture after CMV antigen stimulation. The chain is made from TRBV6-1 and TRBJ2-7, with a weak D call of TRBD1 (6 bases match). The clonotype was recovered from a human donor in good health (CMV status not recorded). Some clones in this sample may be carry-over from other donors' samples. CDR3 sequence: CASSATGNTYEQYV. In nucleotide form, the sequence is TGTGCCAGCAGTGCCACAGGGAATACCTACGAGCAGTACGTC.